This TCR beta chain was obtained from a study of response to subunit inactivated influenza vaccine (dated by TCRdb to the late 2010s). Some background on the complete study: Deep quantitative profiling of the T cell receptor repertoire was used in the study to follow responses to a trivalent subunit inactivated influenza vaccine. Findings and caveats that apply to the study as a whole: According to the authors, only a limited number of new T cells may be recruited by each seasonal influenza vaccination.

Relative to germline, V is missing 0 bases and J is missing 0 bases, with 11 bases of the junction outside any gene match. The CDR3 has 19 amino acids, counting the end cysteine and phenylalanine. The entry retains the CDR3 DNA only, 57 bases that are in frame from base 1. The germline V gene provides CDR1 SGHDN and CDR2 FVKESK. Library method: RT-PCR. Sequenced using an Illumina HiSeq 2500. TCRdb itself trimmed the public reads at Q25 with fastp, ran MiXCR and retained productive beta chains. Entries that share a CDR3 protein sequence are merged under the most common genes and DNA. The sample table shows 550,000 to 800,000 distinct CDR3 sequences, and roughly 14% are seen once. About 9.9% of the sample is held by the ten biggest clonotypes. This clonotype was recorded a few times. Its cognate antigen has yet to be identified. There are no base qualities to consult, and no much larger clone falls within one base.

This clonotype was obtained from a man aged 50 or older who received an inactivated influenza vaccine. Donor details come from another sample of the same person, matched by shared clones. The specimen comprised PBMCs from blood, sampled less than 13 days after vaccination. This receptor chain uses TRBV14 and TRBJ2-4, with 7 middle bases fitting TRBD1. The CDR3 reads CASSQDFRQGGLAKNIQYF. Read as DNA, the sequence is TGTGCCAGCAGCCAAGATTTCCGACAGGGCGGCCTAGCCAAAAACATTCAGTACTTC.